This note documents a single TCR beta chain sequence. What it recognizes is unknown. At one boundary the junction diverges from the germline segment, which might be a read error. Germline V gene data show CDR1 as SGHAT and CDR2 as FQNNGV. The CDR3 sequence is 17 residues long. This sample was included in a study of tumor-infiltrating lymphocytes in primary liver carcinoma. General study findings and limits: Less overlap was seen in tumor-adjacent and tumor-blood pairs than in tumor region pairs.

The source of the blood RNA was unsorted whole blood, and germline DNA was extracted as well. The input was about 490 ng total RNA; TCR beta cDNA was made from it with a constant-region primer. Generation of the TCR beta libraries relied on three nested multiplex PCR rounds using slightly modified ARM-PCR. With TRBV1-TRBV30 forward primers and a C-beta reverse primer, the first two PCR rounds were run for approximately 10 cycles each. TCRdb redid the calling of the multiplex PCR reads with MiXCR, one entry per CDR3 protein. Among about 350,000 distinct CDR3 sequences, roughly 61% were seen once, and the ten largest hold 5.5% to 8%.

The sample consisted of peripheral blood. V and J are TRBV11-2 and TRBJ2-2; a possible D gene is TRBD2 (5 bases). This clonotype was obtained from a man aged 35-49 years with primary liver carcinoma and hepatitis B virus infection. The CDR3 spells CASSLDRERTNTGELFF. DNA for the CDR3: TGTGCCAGCAGCTTAGATAGGGAGAGGACGAACACCGGGGAACTGTTTTTT.